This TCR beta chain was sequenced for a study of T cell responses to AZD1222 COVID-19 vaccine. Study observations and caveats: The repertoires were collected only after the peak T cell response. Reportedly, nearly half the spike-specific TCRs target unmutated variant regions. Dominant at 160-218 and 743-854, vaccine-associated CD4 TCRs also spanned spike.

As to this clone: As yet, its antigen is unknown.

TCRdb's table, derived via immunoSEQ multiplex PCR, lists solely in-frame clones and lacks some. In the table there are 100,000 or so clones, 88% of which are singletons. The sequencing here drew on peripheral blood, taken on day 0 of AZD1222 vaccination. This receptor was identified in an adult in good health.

CDR3 sequence: CASSTPGQKGETQYF. In DNA, the CDR3 is TGTGCCAGCTCAACCCCGGGGCAGAAAGGAGAGACCCAGTACTTC. The chain uses TRBV18 and TRBJ2-5; D might be TRBD1 or TRBD2, each matching 5 bases. The germline V and J ends were trimmed by 5 bases and 4 bases, with 17 bases remaining between them. From germline, CDR1 is KGHSH and CDR2 LQKENI. The CDR3 consists of 15 residues.